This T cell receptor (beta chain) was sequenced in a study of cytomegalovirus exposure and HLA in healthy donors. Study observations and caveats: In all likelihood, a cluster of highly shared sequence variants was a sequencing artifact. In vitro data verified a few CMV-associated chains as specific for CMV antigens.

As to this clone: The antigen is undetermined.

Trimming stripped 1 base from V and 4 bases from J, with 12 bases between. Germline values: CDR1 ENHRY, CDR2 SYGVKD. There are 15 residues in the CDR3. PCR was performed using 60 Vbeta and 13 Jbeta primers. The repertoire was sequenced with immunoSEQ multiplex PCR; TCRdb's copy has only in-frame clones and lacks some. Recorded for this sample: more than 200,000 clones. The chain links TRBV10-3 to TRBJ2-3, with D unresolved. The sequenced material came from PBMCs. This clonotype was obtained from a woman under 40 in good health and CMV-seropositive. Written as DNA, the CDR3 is TGTGCCATCAGTGAGTTGCCATCAGAAGCAGATACGCAGTATTTT. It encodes CAISELPSEADTQYF.